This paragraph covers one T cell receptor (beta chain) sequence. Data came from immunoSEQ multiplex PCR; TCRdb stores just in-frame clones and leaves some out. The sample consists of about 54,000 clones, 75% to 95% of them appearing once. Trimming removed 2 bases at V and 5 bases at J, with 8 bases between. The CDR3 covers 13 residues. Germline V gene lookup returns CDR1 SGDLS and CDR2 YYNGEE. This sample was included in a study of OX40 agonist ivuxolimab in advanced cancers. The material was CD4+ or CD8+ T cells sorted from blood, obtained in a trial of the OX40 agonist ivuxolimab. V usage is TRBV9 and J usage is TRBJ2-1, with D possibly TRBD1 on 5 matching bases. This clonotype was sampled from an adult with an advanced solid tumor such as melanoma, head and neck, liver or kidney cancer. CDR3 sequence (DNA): TGTGCCAGCAGCGTCCAGGGAAACAATGAGCAGTTCTTC. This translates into CASSVQGNNEQFF. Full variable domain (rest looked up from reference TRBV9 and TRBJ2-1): DSGVTQTPKHLITATGQRVTLRCSPRSGDLSVYWYQQSLDQGLQFLIQYYNGEERAKGNILERFSAQQFPDLHSELNLSSLELGDSALYFCASSVQGNNEQFFGPGTRLTVL.